This TCR beta chain is from a study of read filtering for tumor transcriptome and immune sequencing. This library used approximately 0.4 ug RNA and molecular barcoded adaptors spanning alpha/delta and beta/gamma chains. A single record per CDR3 protein comes from TCRdb applying MiXCR to the reads. The sample includes about 50,000 distinct CDR3 sequences, around 21% seen only once; the top ten take 30% to 45%. Losses at the gene ends were 7 bases for V and 6 bases for J; bases not matched to a gene: 9. The CDR3 extends over 15 amino acids. This clonotype showed up many times. V usage is TRBV12-3 or TRBV12-4 and J usage is TRBJ2-1, with 10 bases lining up with TRBD1. The clonotype originates from a donor at least 40 years old with multiple myeloma. Sequencing was carried out using a population of CD138-negative cells sorted from bone marrow. DNA of the CDR3: TGTGCCAGCAACTCCCGGGACAGGGGTTCCAATGAGCAGTTCTTC. It translates to CASNSRDRGSNEQFF.